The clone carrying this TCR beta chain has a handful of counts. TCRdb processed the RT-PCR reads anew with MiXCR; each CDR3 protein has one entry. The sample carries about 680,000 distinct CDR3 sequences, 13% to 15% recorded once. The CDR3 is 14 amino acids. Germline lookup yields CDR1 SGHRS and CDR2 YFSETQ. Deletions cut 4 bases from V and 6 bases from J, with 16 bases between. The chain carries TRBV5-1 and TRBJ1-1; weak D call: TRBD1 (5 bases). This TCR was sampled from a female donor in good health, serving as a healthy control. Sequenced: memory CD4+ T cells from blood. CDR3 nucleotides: TGCGCCAGCAGCAGGGGTCTCCTGGGCGCTGAAGCTTTCTTT. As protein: CASSRGLLGAEAFF.